The following is a TCR beta chain sequence with its context. This receptor's antigen is unknown. The input lacks base qualities; no much larger clone sits a single base away. Based on the germline V gene (reference sequence), the CDR1 and CDR2 sequences are SGHNT and YYREEE. V has 4 bases trimmed and J has 2 bases trimmed; junction bases matching no gene number 8. The cysteine opens and the phenylalanine closes a CDR3 of 15 amino acids. Only the CDR3 part of the read is kept: 45 bases, read in frame from the first base. TCRbeta CDR3 regions were amplified from genomic DNA by means of the immunoSEQ Assay, a bias-controlled multiplex PCR. In the original analysis: Within the assay, amplification of reference gene primers was used to estimate how many nucleated cells each sample contained. To quantify the absolute abundance of each unique TCRbeta CDR3 rearrangement, sequence reads were collapsed and filtered. For each sample, productive Simpson clonality was calculated as the square root of Simpson's diversity index over productive rearrangements. TCRdb retrieved this table from immuneACCESS and kept in-frame rearrangements only. Not all clones are present; in checked studies, unresolved V genes account for under half, and no reason is known for the remainder. V, J and clone size reflect that table, while D and trimming were determined from the DNA. The sample contains about 260,000 clones, around 84% of them found a single time. The ten largest clones take up approximately 4.5% of the sample.

These data are taken from a study of blood T cell repertoires in COVID-19 (dated by TCRdb to 2020 to 2022). About the study as a whole: Samples covering the acute and convalescent phases of COVID-19 were provided by collaborators in the United States, Italy and Spain. The prospective study material was composed of cDNA or gDNA derived from T cells, B-cell-depleted T cells, or PBMCs. The dataset comprised deeply sampled blood TCRbeta repertoires from subjects exposed to, actively infected with, or recovered from COVID-19. The repertoires were released in a freely available public database intended as a resource for research on the immune response to SARS-CoV-2. Samples were obtained from the ongoing ImmuneRACE study (first 160 participants) and from 950 to 1,500 subjects provided by 6 global collaborators. A de-identified subject ID, COVID-19 status, age in years and sex were almost always included in the sample metadata. HLA class I and class II types, where available, came from metadata supplied by the sample provider rather than from assay-based typing. Study-wide conclusions, independent of this receptor: How much clinical and demographic metadata was included differed by source and by participant, and the metadata was provided uncurated.

Participants in the prospective study were enrolled through a virtual design, were aged roughly 18 to 100 years, and lived in 24 United States geographic areas. In the prospective study, cohorts were assigned on the basis of participant-reported clinical history obtained from a screening survey and a study questionnaire. Mobile phlebotomists in the prospective study collected whole blood, serum and a nasopharyngeal or oropharyngeal swab from every participant. Additional blood draws and questionnaires over an approximately 2-month period could optionally be provided by prospective study participants. Before DNA extraction, blood samples from the prospective study were shipped at room temperature or frozen.

Sequencing used PBMCs or T cells enriched from blood (not recorded which). The TCR comes from a man under 40 with acute COVID-19. The V and J segments used are TRBV5-4 and TRBJ1-2, and 7 junctional nucleotides match TRBD1. CDR3 reads: CASSPPQGTNYGYTF. In nucleotide form, the sequence is TGTGCCAGCAGCCCACCACAGGGGACCAACTATGGCTACACCTTC.